This T cell receptor (beta chain) was documented in a study of blood T cell repertoires in COVID-19. Libraries were prepared by immunoSEQ multiplex PCR; TCRdb keeps only in-frame clonotypes and omits some of them. Of about 130,000 clones in the sample, around 87% are singletons; the top ten hold approximately 3.3%. This clone was detected a few times. This TCR was sampled from a woman between 55 and 75 years old with acute or convalescent COVID-19. Sequenced material: peripheral blood.

For the CDR3, the DNA is TGTGCCAGCAGTGGACAGGGACTAGCGGGAGGTACCTACAATGAGCAGTTCTTC. Residues: CASSGQGLAGGTYNEQFF. This chain links TRBV6-1 with TRBJ2-1, with 15 bases that match TRBD2. Germline V CDR1 and CDR2: MNHNS, SASEGT. The V and J ends lost 4 bases and 2 bases, in that order; junction bases with no gene match: 6. The CDR3 length is 18 residues.